Below, 24 T cell receptor beta chains from the same sample are listed, as sequenced in a study of T cell responses to AZD1222 COVID-19 vaccine. Profiled with immunoSEQ multiplex PCR; TCRdb holds only in-frame clones, not every one. The data hold under 150,000 clones, with roughly 91% observed a single time. The sequences come from peripheral blood, collected on day 0 of AZD1222 vaccination. The receptors originated from an adult in good health.

The chain links TRBV11-2 to TRBJ2-1; D gene ambiguous. The germline V gene encodes CDR1 SGHAT and CDR2 FQNNGV. V was pared by 5 bases and J by 0 bases, with 14 bases between. There are 16 residues in the CDR3. CDR3: CASSPTPHSSYNEQFF. In DNA, the CDR3 is TGTGCCAGCAGCCCAACTCCTCATAGCTCCTACAATGAGCAGTTCTTC.

The chain employs TRBV27 and TRBJ2-7, with 10 bases lining up with TRBD2. V dropped 5 bases and J dropped 3; count of bases not matched to a gene: 13. The CDR3 contains 17 residues. The germline V gene encodes CDR1 MNHEY and CDR2 SMNVEV (reference sequence). CDR3 loop: CASSLTWTSGNYYEQYF. In DNA form, the CDR3 reads TGTGCCAGCAGTCTAACATGGACTAGCGGAAACTACTACGAGCAGTACTTC.

As concerns this clone: The sample carries other DNA sequences with the same CDR3. The genes are TRBV30 and TRBJ1-2, with D maybe TRBD1 (5 bases). Trimming removed 0 bases from V and 4 bases from J, with 9 bases in between. The CDR3 length is 13 residues. Germline assignment: CDR1 GTSNPN and CDR2 SVGIG (reference sequence). The CDR3 coding sequence is TGTGCCTGGAGTGTGCAGGGACCCTATGGCTACACCTTC. As protein: CAWSVQGPYGYTF.

The chain joins TRBV9 to TRBJ2-3; 8 nucleotides match TRBD1. Trimming at V came to 3 bases and at J to 0 bases, leaving 9 bases not matched to a gene. Germline values: CDR1 SGDLS, CDR2 YYNGEE. The CDR3 loop spans 17 amino acids. In DNA form, the CDR3 reads TGTGCCAGCAGCGGAGGGACAGGTGGTTTTAGCACAGATACGCAGTATTTT. Translated: CASSGGTGGFSTDTQYF. The variable domain in full, completed from reference TRBV9 and TRBJ2-3, reads DSGVTQTPKHLITATGQRVTLRCSPRSGDLSVYWYQQSLDQGLQFLIQYYNGEERAKGNILERFSAQQFPDLHSELNLSSLELGDSALYFCASSGGTGGFSTDTQYFGPGTRLTVL.

In this sample, this clone turned up once. This sequence joins TRBV9 and TRBJ1-1, with 8 positions matching TRBD1. The germline V gene has CDR1 SGDLS and CDR2 YYNGEE. V shed 3 bases, J shed 12 bases, and the junction held 16 bases outside the gene matches. The CDR3 loop spans 15 amino acids. The CDR3 DNA reads TGTGCCAGCAGCGCCGGGACAGGACTTTCCCTGGGGACTTTCTTT. This codes for CASSAGTGLSLGTFF.

The chain joins TRBV7-9 to TRBJ2-3; tentative D call: TRBD1 (5 bases). Germline CDR1 reads SEHNR; CDR2 reads FQNEAQ (reference sequence). This CDR3 region has 16 residues. Trimming took off 3 bases at V and 5 bases at J, with 18 bases between the two ends. CDR3 coding DNA: TGTGCCAGCAGCTTTCGTCGCCCTAGGGGCGGAGATACGCAGTATTTT. As protein: CASSFRRPRGGDTQYF.

V usage is TRBV9 and J usage is TRBJ2-7; 7 bases are shared with TRBD2. The germline gives CDR1 SGDLS, CDR2 YYNGEE. The CDR3 is 16 residues long. The V segment lost 1 base and the J segment 6 bases; nucleotides outside the gene matches: 13. The CDR3 region has the DNA TGTGCCAGCAGCGTACTCCTCTCAGCGGGAAGGGGCGAGCAGTACTTC. It is translated as CASSVLLSAGRGEQYF. Filled out from reference TRBV9 and TRBJ2-7, the complete variable domain reads DSGVTQTPKHLITATGQRVTLRCSPRSGDLSVYWYQQSLDQGLQFLIQYYNGEERAKGNILERFSAQQFPDLHSELNLSSLELGDSALYFCASSVLLSAGRGEQYFGPGTRLTVT.

The gene calls are TRBV6-5 and TRBJ1-1; TRBD1 aligns across 7 bases. V lost 6 bases, J lost 0 bases, and 4 bases stayed unmatched. Germline lookup yields CDR1 MNHEY and CDR2 SVGAGI. This CDR3 comprises 14 residues. Here the CDR3 reads CASSNRGMNTEAFF. DNA for the CDR3: TGTGCCAGCAGCAACAGGGGAATGAACACTGAAGCTTTCTTT.

The chain joins TRBV4-2 to TRBJ2-2; the D gene is possibly TRBD1 (6 bases). Deletions cut 4 bases from V and 6 bases from J, with 15 bases between. This CDR3 is 15 amino acids long. Per germline, CDR1 LGHNA and CDR2 YNFKEQ. CDR3 region: CASSPTRGDPGELFF. CDR3 DNA: TGTGCCAGCAGCCCTACCAGGGGAGACCCCGGGGAGCTGTTTTTT.

The V gene is TRBV29-1, the J gene TRBJ1-2; D might be TRBD1 (5 bases). V gave up 3 bases and J gave up 4 bases, with 12 bases separating them. Germline V gives CDR1 SQVTM, CDR2 ANQGSEA. The CDR3 covers 13 residues. The CDR3 sequence is CSVDGQGVYGYTF. DNA of the CDR3: TGCAGCGTTGATGGCCAGGGAGTCTATGGCTACACCTTC.

The chain links TRBV5-4 to TRBJ2-2; D gene unclear. There are 16 residues in the CDR3. Deletions cut 0 bases from V and 5 bases from J, with 14 bases between. CDR1 is SGHNT, CDR2 YYREEE, per germline (reference sequence). The CDR3 coding sequence is TGTGCCAGCAGCTTGGCCGGCACAGCTGGGACCGGGGAGCTGTTTTTT. Translated: CASSLAGTAGTGELFF. The whole variable domain, filled in from reference TRBV5-4 and TRBJ2-2, reads ETGVTQSPTHLIKTRGQQVTLRCSSQSGHNTVSWYQQALGQGPQFIFQYYREEENGRGNFPPRFSGLQFPNYSSELNVNALELDDSALYLCASSLAGTAGTGELFFGEGSRLTVL.

V gene TRBV4-3 combines with J gene TRBJ2-2; no definite D call. The V end was cut by 0 bases, the J end by 4 bases, with 9 bases between. Germline lookup yields CDR1 LGHNA and CDR2 YSLEER. The CDR3 is 15 residues long. CDR3 sequence: CASSQDRGFTGELFF. The CDR3 region has the DNA TGCGCCAGCAGCCAAGATAGAGGATTCACCGGGGAGCTGTTTTTT.

The rearrangement links TRBV6-2 or TRBV6-3 to TRBJ1-1, with 9 nucleotides matching TRBD1. This CDR3 is 15 amino acids long. J was trimmed by 8 bases and V by 0 bases; bases with no gene match: 7. Looked up from germline, CDR1 is MNHEY and CDR2 is SVGEGT. The CDR3 loop reads CASSYSTDRGSEAFF. The CDR3 coding sequence is TGTGCCAGCAGTTACTCGACGGACAGGGGTTCCGAAGCTTTCTTT.

V is TRBV7-9 and J is TRBJ1-2; D unresolved. This CDR3 contains 13 residues. Germline lookup yields CDR1 SEHNR and CDR2 FQNEAQ (reference sequence). Between the trimmed V and J ends, which lost 4 bases and 5 bases, there was a span of 11 bases. The CDR3 coding sequence is TGTGCCAGCAGCTCCTCAGATTCTTATGGCTACACCTTC. Its translation is CASSSSDSYGYTF.

This clone was observed a single time. This chain uses TRBV2 with TRBJ1-5; no reliable D call. V lost 2 bases and J 2 bases, leaving 10 bases between the germline ends. The germline CDR1 and CDR2 sequences are SNHLY and FYNNEI. CDR3 size: 15 residues. The DNA for the CDR3 is TGTGCCAGCAGTGAACAGGCTTCGGGCAATCAGCCCCAGCATTTT. Its translation: CASSEQASGNQPQHF. Looking up the rest from reference TRBV2 and TRBJ1-5 gives the full variable domain: EPEVTQTPSHQVTQMGQEVILRCVPISNHLYFYWYRQILGQKVEFLVSFYNNEISEKSEIFDDQFSVERPDGSNFTLKIRSTKLEDSAMYFCASSEQASGNQPQHFGDGTRLSIL.

The chain employs TRBV18 and TRBJ1-2, with D tentatively TRBD1 (6 bases). This CDR3 comprises 16 residues. V lost 3 bases to trimming and J lost 2 bases, with 16 bases between them. Per germline, CDR1 KGHSH and CDR2 LQKENI. Here the CDR3 DNA reads TGTGCCAGCTCACCGAAGGGGGTCACCAAAAACTATGGCTACACCTTC. As protein: CASSPKGVTKNYGYTF.

The chain couples TRBV2 to TRBJ2-5, with 9 positions matching TRBD1. Unmatched junction bases numbered 4, after V lost 3 bases and J lost 8 bases. Germline CDR1 reads SNHLY; CDR2 reads FYNNEI. This CDR3 has 13 amino acids. The CDR3 reads CASSEGTGRTQYF. The CDR3 region has the DNA TGTGCCAGCAGTGAGGGGACAGGGAGAACCCAGTACTTC.

This sequence joins TRBV5-4 and TRBJ1-6, with D unclear. Germline V gene sequence: CDR1 SGHNT, CDR2 YYREEE (reference sequence). The ends were cut back, 4 bases at V and 4 bases at J, with 12 bases in the middle. The CDR3 is made up of 15 amino acids. The CDR3 reads CASSPEAVYNSPLHF. The CDR3 nucleotides are TGTGCCAGCAGCCCGGAGGCGGTTTATAATTCACCCCTCCACTTT.

The chain joins TRBV7-9 to TRBJ2-1, with 9 bases lining up with TRBD2. Germline CDR1 and CDR2: SEHNR and FQNEAQ (reference sequence). This CDR3 comprises 16 residues. Trimming removed 3 bases from V and 6 bases from J; junction bases left unmatched: 9. The CDR3 is CASSLYPGLAINEQFF. For the CDR3, the DNA is TGTGCCAGCAGCTTGTACCCGGGACTAGCCATCAATGAGCAGTTCTTC.

The chain is built from TRBV30 and TRBJ1-1; D remains unclear. V shed 3 bases and J shed 7 bases, with 12 bases lying between them. CDR1 is GTSNPN, CDR2 SVGIG, per germline (reference sequence). This CDR3 spans 12 amino acids. The CDR3 DNA follows: TGTGCCTGGAGATACGGGAGTTATGAAGCTTTCTTT. Its translation: CAWRYGSYEAFF.

The V call is TRBV10-3, the J call TRBJ1-6, with D possibly being TRBD1 (5 bases). Trimming removed 0 bases at V and 8 bases at J, with 11 bases between. This CDR3 spans 15 amino acids. Germline CDR1 and CDR2: ENHRY and SYGVKD. CDR3 region: CAISESPRGDSPLHF. The CDR3, as DNA: TGTGCCATCAGTGAGTCGCCTAGGGGTGATTCACCCCTCCACTTT.

V gene TRBV6-5 combines with J gene TRBJ1-2; the match to TRBD1 covers 9 bases. V lost 6 bases, J lost 7 bases, and 12 bases stayed unmatched. The germline CDR1 and CDR2 sequences are MNHEY and SVGAGI. The CDR3 runs to 15 residues. This CDR3 reads CASRKTGGRLSGYTF. The CDR3 DNA sequence: TGTGCCAGCAGGAAAACAGGGGGCAGACTAAGTGGCTACACCTTC.

This rearrangement joins TRBV14 to TRBJ2-3; no reliable D call. Germline V gives CDR1 SGHDN, CDR2 FVKESK. With 3 bases removed from V and 1 base from J, the gap between germline ends came to 5 bases. This CDR3 is 13 amino acids long. The CDR3 sequence: CASSHMGTDTQYF. In nucleotides, the CDR3 is TGTGCCAGCAGCCATATGGGCACAGATACGCAGTATTTT.

The chain is built from TRBV5-1 and TRBJ1-2; 7 bases agree with TRBD1. Germline loops: CDR1 SGHRS, CDR2 YFSETQ. The length of the CDR3 is 13 residues. Trimming took 7 bases from V and 4 from J; bases not matched to a gene: 7. The CDR3, as DNA: TGCGCCAGCGGCCCCAGGGACAGCTATGGCTACACCTTC. Protein sequence: CASGPRDSYGYTF.